The 12 T cell receptor beta chains given below trace back to one sample, sequenced in a study of Tregs in tolerant kidney transplant recipients (dated by TCRdb to about 2019). Receptor amplification or capture employed the immunoSEQ multiplex PCR assay. What TCRdb holds here is the immuneACCESS table cut down to in-frame rearrangements. Part of the clones is not present; checked against another copy, under half of the missing clones reflect an unresolved V gene, and the others are unexplained. The sample table includes about 30,000 clones. Of the sample, about 15% falls within the top ten clones. The sample's time point, from its label and the paper: blood sample drawn before combined kidney and bone marrow transplant. The material was CD8+ T cells from blood, obtained before the transplant. These TCRs come from a human donor who received a combined kidney and bone marrow transplant.

The CDR3 loop reads CSVLRLAASSYEQYF. CDR3 DNA (partial): TGCAGCGTTTTAAGACTAGCCGCCAGCTCCTACGAG. This chain uses TRBV29-1 with TRBJ2-7, with TRBD2 matching 7 bases. The missing CDR3 end, 3 residues past where the read stops, is filled in from the germline J gene. The V gene's germline CDR1 is SQVTM and CDR2 ANQGSEA. The junction had 10 bases not matched to a gene; V was cut back by 5 bases and J by 0 bases. The CDR3 loop spans 15 amino acids.

In the case of this clone: The read halts 3 residues ahead of the CDR3 end, with the missing end drawn from the germline J gene. J is TRBJ2-3 and V is TRBV24-1, with 8 bases fitting TRBD1. The junction had 6 bases not matched to a gene; V was cut back by 7 bases and J by 4 bases. CDR3 size: 14 residues. Germline V gene data show CDR1 as KGHDR and CDR2 as SFDVKD. The part of the CDR3 DNA that was read is TGTGCCACCAGGGAGACAGGGGATGCAGATACG. Its translation: CATRETGDADT. From start to end, the CDR3 is CATRETGDADTQYF.

As to this clone: The read stops 3 residues short of the end of the CDR3; the missing end is completed from the germline J gene. The chain uses TRBV19 and TRBJ2-5; TRBD1 agrees at 8 bases. The CDR3 has 15 residues. Losses at the gene ends were 7 bases for V and 5 bases for J; bases not matched to a gene: 12. Germline CDR1 and CDR2: LNHDA and SQIVND (reference sequence). Incomplete CDR3 DNA: TGTGCCAGTAACCAGGGCCCAGGGGGCGAGGAGACC. Translation gives CASNQGPGGEET. The entire CDR3 protein reads CASNQGPGGEETQYF.

About this clone itself: The read terminates 3 residues before the CDR3 end, so the remaining end is supplied by the germline J gene. The chain links TRBV2 to TRBJ2-7; 8 bases fit TRBD2. V shed 1 base and J 2 bases; nucleotides not matched to a gene: 4. The CDR3 sequence is 15 residues long. The germline CDR1 and CDR2 sequences are SNHLY and FYNNEI. The sequenced CDR3 bases are TGTGCCAGCAGTGAAGGTAGCGGGACCACCTACGAG. It encodes CASSEGSGTTYE. The full CDR3 reads CASSEGSGTTYEQYF.

Note on this clone: With the read ending 3 residues before the CDR3 end, the germline J gene is used to fill in that end. The chain joins TRBV19 to TRBJ2-5; possibly TRBD1 for D (5 bases). V lost 0 bases and J 2 bases, leaving 10 bases between the germline ends. Germline lookup yields CDR1 LNHDA and CDR2 SQIVND (reference sequence). This CDR3 has 15 residues. CDR3: CASSIDLGQQETQYF. The sequenced part of the CDR3 DNA is TGTGCCAGTAGTATAGACCTCGGACAACAAGAGACC.

Comments on this clone: The read falls 3 residues short of the CDR3 end, and the missing part is taken from the germline J gene. The rearrangement links TRBV28 to TRBJ2-3; perhaps TRBD2 as D (5 bases). V lost 2 bases to trimming and J lost 4 bases, with 10 bases between them. From germline, CDR1 is MDHEN and CDR2 SYDVKM. This CDR3 comprises 14 residues. Incomplete CDR3 DNA: TGTGCCAGCAGTTTAATGCTAGCCCCAGATACG. Protein: CASSLMLAPDT. The complete CDR3 reads CASSLMLAPDTQYF.

As for this clone: The DNA ends 3 residues before the CDR3 does, and the rest of the CDR3 is filled in from the germline J gene. The chain has TRBV5-1 and TRBJ2-3; possible D gene TRBD1, 5 bases. V shed 2 bases and J shed 1 base, with 8 bases lying between them. The germline V gene encodes CDR1 SGHRS and CDR2 YFSETQ. The CDR3 has 14 residues. The DNA read from the CDR3 is TGCGCCAGCAGCTTTCTAGGGGGCACAGATACG. It translates to CASSFLGGTDT. The full CDR3 reads CASSFLGGTDTQYF.

With regard to this clone: The read finishes 3 residues shy of the CDR3 end, and the germline J gene is used to complete it. The rearrangement uses TRBV2 and TRBJ2-1, with D maybe TRBD2 (6 bases). The CDR3 contains 16 residues. Germline CDR1 reads SNHLY; CDR2 reads FYNNEI. Trimming removed 2 bases from V and 9 bases from J, with 20 bases in between. The CDR3: CASSETPGGVAGEQFF. CDR3 DNA (partial): TGTGCCAGCAGTGAAACCCCCGGGGGAGTAGCAGGTGAG. Variable domain in full (rest from reference TRBV2 and TRBJ2-1): EPEVTQTPSHQVTQMGQEVILRCVPISNHLYFYWYRQILGQKVEFLVSFYNNEISEKSEIFDDQFSVERPDGSNFTLKIRSTKLEDSAMYFCASSETPGGVAGEQFFGPGTRLTVL.

Of note for this clone: The sequenced fragment ends 3 residues before the CDR3 boundary, so the rest is inferred from the germline J gene. This rearrangement joins TRBV20-1 to TRBJ2-3, with 9 bases aligning to TRBD2. This CDR3 has 15 residues. Germline loops: CDR1 DFQATT, CDR2 SNEGSKA (reference sequence). V trimming: 0 bases; J trimming: 3 bases; junction bases outside the gene matches: 4. The sequenced part of the CDR3 DNA is TGCAGTGCTAGAGATTTAGCGGGAGTAACAGATACG. Its translation: CSARDLAGVTDT. The CDR3 in full is CSARDLAGVTDTQYF.

The DNA read from the CDR3 is TGCAGTGCGCCGGGACTAGCAGGACGTGATGAG. Translated, it gives CSAPGLAGRDE. The whole CDR3 protein reads CSAPGLAGRDEQFF. V gene TRBV20-1 combines with J gene TRBJ2-1; 9 bases match TRBD2. The read ends 3 residues shy of where the CDR3 ends; the end is completed using the germline J gene. Germline-derived CDR1 and CDR2 are DFQATT and SNEGSKA (reference sequence). Trimming removed 6 bases from V and 8 bases from J; junction bases left unmatched: 11. The CDR3 extends over 14 amino acids.

Comment on this clone: The DNA ends 3 residues before the CDR3 does, and the rest of the CDR3 is filled in from the germline J gene. The rearrangement links TRBV28 to TRBJ2-4, with no clear D. The CDR3 contains 14 residues. The V gene lost 10 bases and the J gene lost 2 bases, with 15 bases spanning the gap. Germline V gives CDR1 MDHEN, CDR2 SYDVKM. The covered CDR3 bases are TGTGCCACCGCTCCGAGCCACCCCAAAAACATT. It is translated as CATAPSHPKNI. The CDR3 in full is CATAPSHPKNIQYF.

In regard to this clone: The CDR3 goes on 3 residues after the read ends, and that part is filled in from the germline J gene. The genes are TRBV2 and TRBJ2-1; weak D call: TRBD1 (6 bases). Per the germline V gene, CDR1 is SNHLY and CDR2 is FYNNEI. Trimming pared 8 bases from V and 6 bases from J, leaving 8 bases between. The CDR3 runs to 11 residues. CDR3 DNA (partial): TGTGCCAGCGGGACACCCAATGAG. Translated: CASGTPNE. The entire CDR3 protein is CASGTPNEQFF.